What follows describes a single T cell receptor (beta chain). The antigen this receptor binds is unknown. Base qualities are not recorded, but no much larger clone differs from it by a single base. Separate from the roughly 650-subject first cohort, the validation cohort of roughly 130 subjects was the group to which the donors belonged. This specimen comes from a study of cytomegalovirus exposure and HLA in healthy donors (dated by TCRdb to about 2017). Notes on the research overall: A later analysis indicated that the roughly 120 validation repertoires were generated on the platform also employed for the approximately 690 repertoires of the first cohort. The study was designed to test whether signatures of past pathogen exposure could be identified by cataloging public T cell receptors. Along with the approximately 700-subject first cohort, a separate validation cohort of over 90 different subjects was used. High-throughput TCR immunosequencing, statistical association of individual TCRs with disease status, and machine learning were combined to predict cytomegalovirus infection status.

Counted from cysteine to phenylalanine, this CDR3 has 18 amino acids. Only the CDR3 portion is preserved as DNA: 54 bases, with reading frame beginning at the first base. CDR1 and CDR2, looked up from the germline V gene, are SGHVS and FQNEAQ. A distance of 17 bases separates the germline ends of V and J, which lose 0 bases and 0 bases respectively. The method was the immunoSEQ multiplex PCR assay. Regarding the original processing steps: To diagnose cytomegalovirus status from the catalog of TCR beta chain sequences, a statistical classification framework was built. TCRdb retrieved this table from immuneACCESS and kept in-frame rearrangements only. Not all clones are present; in checked studies, unresolved V genes account for under half, and no reason is known for the remainder. Clonal size and the V and J genes are those of that table, whereas D and trimming came from the DNA. The sample profile shows over 200,000 clones; 90% of them were found once. The ten largest make up 0.37% of the sample.

Results and caveats for the whole study, not just this receptor: Most TCR sequences were seen in very few donors, while some public TCRs were found in many individuals. A later analysis lacked HLA typing for the validation cohort, so it scored co-occurrence in that cohort across all 110 or so repertoires. Of the cluster scores, about 94% were above 0 in a later analysis, which found that TCRs clustered in the first cohort also tended to co-occur in the roughly 130 validation repertoires. Three of the identified cytomegalovirus-associated TCR beta chains were confirmed in vitro to be specific for cytomegalovirus antigens. In the study, 150 to 200 TCR beta chains were listed as associated with cytomegalovirus. The classifier was reported to diagnose cytomegalovirus status with high specificity and sensitivity in both the original cohort and the validation cohort. According to the authors, the approach could potentially be generalized to other disease states and immunological phenotypes.

This receptor chain uses TRBV7-8 and TRBJ1-2, and perhaps TRBD1 as D gene, on 5 matching bases. Sequenced: PBMCs. This receptor was identified in a young woman in good health and CMV-seronegative. The CDR3 loop reads CASSLAFLGATANYGYTF. DNA sequence: TGTGCCAGCAGCTTAGCCTTCCTAGGGGCAACTGCTAACTATGGCTACACCTTC.